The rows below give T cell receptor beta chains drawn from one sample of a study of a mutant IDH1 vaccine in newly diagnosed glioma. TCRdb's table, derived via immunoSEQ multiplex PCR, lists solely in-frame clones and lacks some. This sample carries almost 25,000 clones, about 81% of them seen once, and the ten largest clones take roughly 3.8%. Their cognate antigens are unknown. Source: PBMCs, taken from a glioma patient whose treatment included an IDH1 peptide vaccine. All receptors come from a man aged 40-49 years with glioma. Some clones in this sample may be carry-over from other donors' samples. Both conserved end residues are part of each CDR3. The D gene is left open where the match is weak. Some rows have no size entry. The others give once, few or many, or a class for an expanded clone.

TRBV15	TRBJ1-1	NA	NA	CATSTRMNTEAFF	TGTGCCACCAGCACCCGGATGAACACTGAAGCTTTCTTT
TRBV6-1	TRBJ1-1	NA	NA	CASNLGLQGNEAFF	TGTGCCAGCAATTTAGGGTTACAGGGAAATGAAGCTTTCTTT
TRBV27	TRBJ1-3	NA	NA	CASRLASGNTIYF	TGTGCCAGCAGGCTTGCTTCTGGAAACACCATATATTTT
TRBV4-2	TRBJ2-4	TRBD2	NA	CASSPITSGVAKNIQYF	TGTGCCAGCTCCCCAATAACTAGCGGGGTAGCCAAAAACATTCAGTACTTC
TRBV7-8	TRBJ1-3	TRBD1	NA	CASSQGTGGFSGNTIYF	TGTGCCAGCAGCCAAGGGACAGGAGGGTTCTCTGGAAACACCATATATTTT
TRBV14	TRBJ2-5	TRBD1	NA	CASSPSGTGTYVQYF	TGTGCCAGCAGCCCGTCCGGGACAGGGACCTACGTGCAGTACTTC
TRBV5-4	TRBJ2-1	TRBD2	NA	CASTYTGRYNEQFF	TGTGCCAGCACATATACCGGGAGGTACAATGAGCAGTTCTTC
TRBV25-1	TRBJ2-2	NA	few	CASSDWDSGRTGELFF	TGTGCCAGCAGTGATTGGGACAGCGGGCGCACCGGGGAGCTGTTTTTT
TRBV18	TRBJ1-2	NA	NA	CASSPAGEGYTF	TGTGCCAGCTCACCTGCAGGGGAGGGCTACACCTTC
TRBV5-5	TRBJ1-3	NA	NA	CASSPAGGRSGNTIYF	TGTGCCAGCAGCCCGGCTGGGGGGAGGTCTGGAAACACCATATATTTT
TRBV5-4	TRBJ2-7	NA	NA	CASSLDATEQYF	TGTGCCAGCAGCCTGGACGCTACTGAGCAGTACTTC
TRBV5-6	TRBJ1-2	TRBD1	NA	CASSLVAGGDYGYTF	TGTGCCAGCAGCTTGGTGGCAGGGGGCGACTATGGCTACACCTTC
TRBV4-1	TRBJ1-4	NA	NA	CASSSDRSNEKLFF	TGCGCCAGCAGTTCAGACAGATCTAATGAAAAACTGTTTTTT
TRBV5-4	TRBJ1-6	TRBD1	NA	CASSPRDRAIQGLHF	TGTGCCAGCAGCCCTCGGGACAGGGCAATTCAGGGCCTCCACTTT
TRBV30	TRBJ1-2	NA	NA	CAWAAGLGYTF	TGTGCCTGGGCCGCGGGGCTTGGCTACACCTTC
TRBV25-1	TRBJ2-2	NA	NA	CASSDARTDSGELFF	TGTGCCAGCAGTGATGCTAGGACTGACTCCGGGGAGCTGTTTTTT
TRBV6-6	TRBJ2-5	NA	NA	CASSYPGTQETQYF	TGTGCCAGCAGTTATCCCGGGACCCAAGAGACCCAGTACTTC